The clone carrying this T cell receptor (beta chain) was recorded only once. The data stem from a study of lymphopenia after photon versus proton radiotherapy. J lost 1 base, V lost 9 bases, and 9 bases had no gene match. CDR3 length equals 14 residues. Germline CDR1 MNHNS, CDR2 SASEGT. The table came from immunoSEQ multiplex PCR; TCRdb's copy has only in-frame clones and leaves some out. The sample lists approximately 160,000 clones, around nine tenths seen once, with around 5.1% in the top ten. V gene TRBV6-1 combines with J gene TRBJ2-7; 7 bases agree with TRBD1. The clonotype comes from a man aged 45-65 years with gastric cancer. This material consisted of peripheral blood, taken from a patient treated with photon-based radiotherapy. The CDR3 reads CASRSRDSSYEQYF. CDR3 nucleotide sequence: TGTGCCAGTAGATCCCGGGACAGTTCCTACGAGCAGTACTTC.